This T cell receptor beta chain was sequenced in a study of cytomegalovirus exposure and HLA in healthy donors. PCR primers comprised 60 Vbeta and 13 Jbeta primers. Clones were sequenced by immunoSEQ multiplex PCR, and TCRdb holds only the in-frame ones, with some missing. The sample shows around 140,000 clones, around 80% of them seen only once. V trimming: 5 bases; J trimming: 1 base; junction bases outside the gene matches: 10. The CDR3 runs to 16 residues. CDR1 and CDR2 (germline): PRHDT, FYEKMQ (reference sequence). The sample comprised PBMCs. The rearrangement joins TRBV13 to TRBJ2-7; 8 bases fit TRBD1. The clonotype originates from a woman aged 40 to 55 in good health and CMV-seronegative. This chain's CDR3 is CASSAGTGTGSYEQYF. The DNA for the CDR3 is TGTGCCAGCAGCGCGGGAACCGGGACAGGTTCCTACGAGCAGTACTTC.